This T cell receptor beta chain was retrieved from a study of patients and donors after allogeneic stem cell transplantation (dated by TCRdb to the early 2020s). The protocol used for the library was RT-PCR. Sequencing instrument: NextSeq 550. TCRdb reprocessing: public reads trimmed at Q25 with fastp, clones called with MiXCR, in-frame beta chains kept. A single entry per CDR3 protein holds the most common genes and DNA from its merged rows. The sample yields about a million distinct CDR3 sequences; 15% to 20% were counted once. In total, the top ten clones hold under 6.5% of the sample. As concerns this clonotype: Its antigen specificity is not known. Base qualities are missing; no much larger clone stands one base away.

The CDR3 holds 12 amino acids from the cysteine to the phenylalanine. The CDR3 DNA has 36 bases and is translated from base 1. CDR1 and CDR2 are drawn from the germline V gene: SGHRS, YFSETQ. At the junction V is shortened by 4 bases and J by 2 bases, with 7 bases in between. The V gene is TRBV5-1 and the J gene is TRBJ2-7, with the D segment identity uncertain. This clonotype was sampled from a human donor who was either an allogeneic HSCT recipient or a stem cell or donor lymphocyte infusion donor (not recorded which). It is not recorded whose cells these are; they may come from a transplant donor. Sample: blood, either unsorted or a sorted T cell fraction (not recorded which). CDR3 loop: CASSNPAYEQYF. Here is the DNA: TGCGCCAGCAGCAACCCGGCCTACGAGCAGTACTTC.